In its sample, the clone carrying this TCR beta chain was seen once. Sequencing was performed with immunoSEQ multiplex PCR; in TCRdb, only in-frame clones are kept and a portion is missing. Of roughly 40,000 clones in the sample, roughly nine tenths were seen once. The CDR3 has 14 amino acids. CDR1 and CDR2 (germline): KGHSH, LQKENI. V lost 2 bases and J 1 base, leaving 6 bases between the germline ends. The data stem from a study of T cell changes during pregnancy in multiple sclerosis. This receptor was taken from a female donor with multiple sclerosis, enrolled in a pregnancy study. Sequences were derived from peripheral blood, sampled before pregnancy. The chain couples TRBV18 to TRBJ1-5; D gene uncertain. The CDR3: CASSPEGSNQPQHF. The CDR3 DNA reads as TGTGCCAGCTCACCAGAGGGCAGCAATCAGCCCCAGCATTTT. Full variable domain (missing parts from reference TRBV18 and TRBJ1-5): NAGVMQNPRHLVRRRGQEARLRCSPMKGHSHVYWYRQLPEEGLKFMVYLQKENIIDESGMPKERFSAEFPKEGPSILRIQQVVRGDSAAYFCASSPEGSNQPQHFGDGTRLSIL.